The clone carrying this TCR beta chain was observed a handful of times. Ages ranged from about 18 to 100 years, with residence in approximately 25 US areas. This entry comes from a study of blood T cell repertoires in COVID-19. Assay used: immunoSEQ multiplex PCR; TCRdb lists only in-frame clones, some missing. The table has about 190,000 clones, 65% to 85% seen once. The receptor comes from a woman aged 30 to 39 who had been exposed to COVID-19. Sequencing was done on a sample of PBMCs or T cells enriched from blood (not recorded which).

The CDR3 DNA sequence: TGTGCCAGCAGTGAATACAGGGTACGGAGTGGCTACACCTTC. Residues: CASSEYRVRSGYTF. V and J are TRBV7-9 and TRBJ1-2; D is perhaps TRBD1 (6 bases). Germline CDR1 reads SEHNR; CDR2 reads FQNEAQ (reference sequence). CDR3 length: 14 amino acids. V lost 6 bases and J lost 7, with 18 bases in between.